The clone carrying this TCR beta chain was seen a few times. The sample comes from a study of blood T cell repertoires in COVID-19. As for the study in general: Acute and convalescent COVID-19 specimens originated in the United States, Italy and Spain.

As handled by the study authors: Using reference gene primer amplification, nucleated cell counts were estimated. This table comes from immunoSEQ multiplex PCR, and its TCRdb copy is limited to in-frame clones, with some not included. V, J and clone size reflect that table, while D and trimming were determined from the DNA. The repertoire consists of approximately 100,000 clones, with roughly 90% occurring once and the leading ten covering 6.2%. The V gene end was trimmed by 7 bases and the J gene end by 2 bases; junction bases not matched to a gene: 9. The CDR3 totals 14 residues. CDR1 and CDR2 from the germline V gene are SGHNT and YYREEE (reference sequence).

This chain uses TRBV5-4 with TRBJ2-7; TRBD1 aligns across 7 bases. This clonotype was obtained from a human donor in a cohort sampled during active COVID-19. The sequenced sample was peripheral blood. CDR3 in amino acids: CASQRQTGPYEQYF. Here the CDR3 DNA reads TGTGCCAGCCAAAGACAGACAGGGCCCTACGAGCAGTACTTC.